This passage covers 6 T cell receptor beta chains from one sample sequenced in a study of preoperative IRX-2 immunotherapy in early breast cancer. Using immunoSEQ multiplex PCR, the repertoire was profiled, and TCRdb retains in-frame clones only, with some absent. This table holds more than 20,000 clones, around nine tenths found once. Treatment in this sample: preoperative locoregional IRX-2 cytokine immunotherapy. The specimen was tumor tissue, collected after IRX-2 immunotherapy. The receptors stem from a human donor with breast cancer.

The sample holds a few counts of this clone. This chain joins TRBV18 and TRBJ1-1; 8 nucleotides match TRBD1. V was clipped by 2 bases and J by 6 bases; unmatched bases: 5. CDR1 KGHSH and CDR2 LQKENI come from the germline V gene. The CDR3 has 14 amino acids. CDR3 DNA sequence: TGTGCCAGCTCACCAATAACAGGGGGGGCTGAAGCTTTCTTT. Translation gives CASSPITGGAEAFF.

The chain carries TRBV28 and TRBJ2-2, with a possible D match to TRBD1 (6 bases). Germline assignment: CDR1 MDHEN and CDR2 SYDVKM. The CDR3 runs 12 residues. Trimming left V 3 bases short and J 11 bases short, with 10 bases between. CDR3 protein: CASSFTGHELFF. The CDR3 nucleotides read TGTGCCAGCAGTTTTACAGGGCACGAGCTGTTTTTT.

The CDR3 DNA reads TGTGCCAGCAGCGTAGCTAGGGGGACTGGAAACACCATATATTTT. As protein: CASSVARGTGNTIYF. The chain couples TRBV9 to TRBJ1-3; tentatively, D is TRBD1 (6 bases). CDR3 length: 15 amino acids. Germline V lookup: CDR1 SGDLS, CDR2 YYNGEE. V lost 0 bases, J lost 2 bases, and 9 bases lay in between.

The CDR3 DNA reads as TGCGCCAGCAGCCGGGACAGCACAACTAATGAAAAACTGTTTTTT. It is translated as CASSRDSTTNEKLFF. The gene calls are TRBV5-1 and TRBJ1-4; 7 bases match TRBD1. After removal of 4 bases from V and 0 bases from J, the junction contained 3 bases not matched to a gene. The CDR3 runs to 15 residues. Germline CDR1 reads SGHRS; CDR2 reads YFSETQ. The whole variable domain, remainder taken from reference TRBV5-1 and TRBJ1-4, is KAGVTQTPRYLIKTRGQQVTLSCSPISGHRSVSWYQQTPGQGLQFLFEYFSETQRNKGNFPGRFSGRQFSNSRSEMNVSTLELGDSALYLCASSRDSTTNEKLFFGSGTQLSVL.

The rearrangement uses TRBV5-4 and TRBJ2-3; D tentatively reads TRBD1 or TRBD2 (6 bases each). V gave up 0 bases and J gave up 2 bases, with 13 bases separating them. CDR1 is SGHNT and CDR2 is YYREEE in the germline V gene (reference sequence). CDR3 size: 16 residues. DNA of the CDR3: TGTGCCAGCAGCTTGGCGCTAGGGGGGCCCACAGATACGCAGTATTTT. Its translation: CASSLALGGPTDTQYF. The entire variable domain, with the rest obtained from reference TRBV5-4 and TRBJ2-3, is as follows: ETGVTQSPTHLIKTRGQQVTLRCSSQSGHNTVSWYQQALGQGPQFIFQYYREEENGRGNFPPRFSGLQFPNYSSELNVNALELDDSALYLCASSLALGGPTDTQYFGPGTRLTVL.

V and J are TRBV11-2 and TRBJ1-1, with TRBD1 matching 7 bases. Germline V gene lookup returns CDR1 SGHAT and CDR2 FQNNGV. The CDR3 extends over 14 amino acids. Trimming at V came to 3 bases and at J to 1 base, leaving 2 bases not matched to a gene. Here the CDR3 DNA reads TGTGCCAGCAGCTTCGCAGGGGGGAACACTGAAGCTTTCTTT. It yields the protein CASSFAGGNTEAFF. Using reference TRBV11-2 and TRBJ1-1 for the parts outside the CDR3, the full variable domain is EAGVAQSPRYKIIEKRQSVAFWCNPISGHATLYWYQQILGQGPKLLIQFQNNGVVDDSQLPKDRFSAERLKGVDSTLKIQPAKLEDSAVYLCASSFAGGNTEAFFGQGTRLTVV.